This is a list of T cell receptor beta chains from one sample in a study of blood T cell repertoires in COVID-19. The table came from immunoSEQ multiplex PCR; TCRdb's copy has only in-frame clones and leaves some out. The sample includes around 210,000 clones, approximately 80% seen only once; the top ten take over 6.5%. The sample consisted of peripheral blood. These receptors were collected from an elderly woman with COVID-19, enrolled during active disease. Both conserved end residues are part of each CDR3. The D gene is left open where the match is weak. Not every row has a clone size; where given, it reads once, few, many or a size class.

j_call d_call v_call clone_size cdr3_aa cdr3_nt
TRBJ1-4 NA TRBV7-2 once CASSLDREKLFF TGTGCCAGCAGCTTAGACAGGGAAAAACTGTTTTTT
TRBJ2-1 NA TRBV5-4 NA CASSLGPTGGDNEQFF TGTGCCAGCAGCTTGGGTCCAACAGGGGGGGACAATGAGCAGTTCTTC
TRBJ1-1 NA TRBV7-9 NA CASSLLDRGAFF TGTGCCAGCAGCTTACTTGATAGGGGGGCTTTCTTT
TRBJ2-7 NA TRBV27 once CASSIRGFSSYEQYF TGTGCCAGCAGCATTAGGGGTTTCAGCTCCTACGAGCAGTACTTC
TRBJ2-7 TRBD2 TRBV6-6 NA CASTQTAGEQYF TGTGCCAGCACCCAGACAGCGGGGGAGCAGTACTTC
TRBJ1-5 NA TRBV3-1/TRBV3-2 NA CASSQGQDNQPQHF TGTGCCAGCAGCCAAGGGCAGGACAATCAGCCCCAGCATTTT
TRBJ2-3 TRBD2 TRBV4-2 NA CASKTTSGSIDTQYF TGTGCCAGCAAAACAACTAGCGGGAGTATAGATACGCAGTATTTT
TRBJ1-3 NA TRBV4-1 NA CASSRPGTFGNTIYF TGCGCCAGCAGCCGACCCGGGACTTTTGGAAACACCATATATTTT
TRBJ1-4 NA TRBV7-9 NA CASSQWQNEKLFF TGTGCCAGCAGCCAGTGGCAGAATGAAAAACTGTTTTTT
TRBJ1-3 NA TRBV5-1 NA CASSLAGPPGNTIYF TGCGCCAGCAGCTTGGCAGGGCCCCCTGGAAACACCATATATTTT
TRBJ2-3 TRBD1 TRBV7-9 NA CASSLQEGTGQYF TGTGCCAGCAGCCTCCAGGAGGGGACAGGGCAGTATTTT
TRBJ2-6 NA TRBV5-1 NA CATTVQGANVLTF TGCGCCACTACCGTTCAAGGGGCCAACGTCCTGACTTTC
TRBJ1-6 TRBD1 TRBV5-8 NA CASSVGTGVNSPLHF TGTGCCAGCAGCGTAGGAACAGGGGTGAATTCACCCCTCCACTTT
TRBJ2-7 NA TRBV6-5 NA CASSYRANYEQYF TGTGCCAGCAGTTACCGAGCGAACTACGAGCAGTACTTC
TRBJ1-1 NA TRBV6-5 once CASIPPGGGYEAFF TGTGCCAGCATCCCACCGGGGGGTGGCTATGAAGCTTTCTTT
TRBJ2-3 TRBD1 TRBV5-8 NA CASSSGTATDTQYF TGTGCCAGCAGCTCGGGGACAGCCACAGATACGCAGTATTTT
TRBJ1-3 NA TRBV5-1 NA CASSLDTPHASSGNTIYF TGCGCCAGCAGCTTGGATACCCCACACGCTAGCTCTGGAAACACCATATATTTT
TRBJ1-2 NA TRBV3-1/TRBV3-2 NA CASSQVPQGSGYTF TGTGCCAGCAGCCAAGTACCCCAGGGGAGCGGCTACACCTTC
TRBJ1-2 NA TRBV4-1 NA CASSQVADGFYGYTF TGCGCCAGCAGCCAAGTAGCAGACGGATTCTATGGCTACACCTTC
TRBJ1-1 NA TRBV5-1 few CASSLAGMNTEAFF TGCGCCAGCAGCTTGGCCGGTATGAACACTGAAGCTTTCTTT
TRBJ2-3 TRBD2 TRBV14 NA CASSPFSGGGSTDTQYF TGTGCCAGCAGCCCCTTTAGCGGGGGGGGTTCCACAGATACGCAGTATTTT
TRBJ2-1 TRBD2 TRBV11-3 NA CASSISGNNEQFF TGTGCCAGCAGCATTAGCGGGAACAATGAGCAGTTCTTC
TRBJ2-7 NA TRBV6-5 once CASSYGRGAYEQYF TGTGCCAGCAGTTACGGCAGGGGAGCCTACGAGCAGTACTTC
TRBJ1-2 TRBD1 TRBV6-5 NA CASRRTGGEKNGYTF TGTGCCTCAAGGAGGACAGGGGGCGAGAAGAATGGCTACACCTTC
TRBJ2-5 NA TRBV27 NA CASSQRQQETQYF TGTGCCAGCAGTCAGCGACAGCAAGAGACCCAGTACTTC
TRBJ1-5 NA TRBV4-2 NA CASSQDGVGYSNQPQHF TGTGCCAGCAGCCAAGATGGAGTGGGTTATAGCAATCAGCCCCAGCATTTT
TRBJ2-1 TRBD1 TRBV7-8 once CASSSPWGTGRLNEQFF TGTGCCAGCAGCTCTCCTTGGGGGACAGGGAGGTTGAATGAGCAGTTCTTC
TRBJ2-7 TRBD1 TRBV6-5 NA CASSTRDRGKYEQYF TGTGCCAGCAGCACACGGGACAGAGGAAAATACGAGCAGTACTTC
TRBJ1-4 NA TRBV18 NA CASSQNTGMGEKLFF TGTGCCAGCTCACAAAACACAGGGATGGGAGAAAAACTGTTTTTT
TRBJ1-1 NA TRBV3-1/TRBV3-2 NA CASSQDRGKGEAFF TGTGCCAGCAGCCAAGATCGGGGGAAAGGTGAAGCTTTCTTT
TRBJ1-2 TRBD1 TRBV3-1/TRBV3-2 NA CASSSITTGIGGYTF TGTGCCAGCAGCTCCATCACGACAGGGATCGGTGGCTACACCTTC
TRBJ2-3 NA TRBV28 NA CAAWAGARTDTQYF TGTGCCGCTTGGGCGGGGGCCCGCACAGATACGCAGTATTTT
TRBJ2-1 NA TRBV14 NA CASSQGAGRHRNNEQFF TGTGCCAGCAGCCAAGGGGCCGGTCGCCATAGGAACAATGAGCAGTTCTTC
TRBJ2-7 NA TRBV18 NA CASSPLSGSYEQYF TGTGCCAGCTCACCACTCAGCGGATCCTACGAGCAGTACTTC
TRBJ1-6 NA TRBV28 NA CASSPGGSPLHF TGTGCCAGCAGTCCCGGAGGGTCACCCCTCCACTTT
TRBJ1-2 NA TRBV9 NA CASSGYSGTGYTF TGTGCCAGCAGCGGATACAGCGGAACTGGCTACACCTTC
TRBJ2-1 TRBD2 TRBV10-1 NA CASSETVAGQSGEQFF TGCGCCAGCAGTGAGACTGTAGCGGGACAAAGCGGGGAGCAGTTCTTC
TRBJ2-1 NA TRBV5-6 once CASSLASGSGQFF TGTGCCAGCAGCTTGGCATCCGGGAGCGGGCAGTTCTTC
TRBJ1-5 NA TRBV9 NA CASSATGGNQPQHF TGTGCCAGCAGCGCCACGGGTGGCAATCAGCCCCAGCATTTT
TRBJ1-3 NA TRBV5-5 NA CASSFSTGNTIYF TGTGCCAGCAGCTTTTCTACTGGAAACACCATATATTTT
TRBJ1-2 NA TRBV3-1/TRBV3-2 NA CASSQRGGGGGYTF TGTGCCAGCAGCCAACGAGGGGGGGGCGGAGGCTACACCTTC
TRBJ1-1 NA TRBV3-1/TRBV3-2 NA CASSRGPGLGTEAFF TGTGCCAGCAGCCGGGGGCCGGGGCTTGGAACTGAAGCTTTCTTT
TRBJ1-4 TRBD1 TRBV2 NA CASTRDRQNEKLFF TGTGCCAGCACCCGGGACAGGCAAAATGAAAAACTGTTTTTT
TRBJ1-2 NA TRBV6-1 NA CASSDGEGRRGYTF TGTGCCAGCAGTGACGGGGAGGGGCGCCGGGGCTACACCTTC
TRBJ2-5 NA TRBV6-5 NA CASTNFGGKETQYF TGTGCCAGCACTAACTTCGGCGGAAAAGAGACCCAGTACTTC
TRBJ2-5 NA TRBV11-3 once CASSLGLSAGETQYF TGTGCCAGCAGCTTAGGACTCTCCGCTGGGGAGACCCAGTACTTC
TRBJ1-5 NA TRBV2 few CASSVQGANQPQHF TGTGCCAGCAGTGTGCAAGGGGCGAATCAGCCCCAGCATTTT
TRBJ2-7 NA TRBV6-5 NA CASSYTGSGPYEQYF TGTGCCAGCAGTTACACAGGGTCAGGGCCCTACGAGCAGTACTTC
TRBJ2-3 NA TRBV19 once CASSTVAVTDTQYF TGTGCCAGTAGTACGGTAGCGGTTACAGATACGCAGTATTTT
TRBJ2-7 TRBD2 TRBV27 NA CASSLLTSGSANEQYF TGTGCCAGCAGTTTACTGACTAGCGGGAGTGCCAACGAGCAGTACTTC
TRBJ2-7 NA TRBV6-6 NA CASSYTRASGEQYF TGTGCCAGCAGCTATACGCGGGCTAGTGGGGAGCAGTACTTC
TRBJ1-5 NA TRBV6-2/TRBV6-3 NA CASSRTDARPQHF TGTGCCAGCAGCCGTACAGACGCACGGCCCCAGCATTTT
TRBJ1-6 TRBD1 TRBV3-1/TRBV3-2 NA CASSHTTTGTGTAPLHF TGTGCCAGCAGCCATACTACAACCGGGACAGGGACCGCACCCCTCCACTTT
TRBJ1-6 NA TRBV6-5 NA CASSIDDTDSPLHF TGTGCCAGCAGTATAGACGACACGGATTCACCCCTCCACTTT
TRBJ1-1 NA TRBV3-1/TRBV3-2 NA CASSQAVVNTEAFF TGTGCCAGCAGCCAGGCAGTCGTGAACACTGAAGCTTTCTTT
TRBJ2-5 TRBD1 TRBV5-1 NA CASSPAGQDQETQYF TGCGCCAGCAGCCCGGCGGGACAGGATCAAGAGACCCAGTACTTC
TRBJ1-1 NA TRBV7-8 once CASSLSGPNTEAFF TGTGCCAGCAGCCTAAGCGGGCCAAACACTGAAGCTTTCTTT
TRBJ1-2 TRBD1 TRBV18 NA CASSPLGQGGYGYTF TGTGCCAGCTCACCACTGGGACAGGGTGGCTATGGCTACACCTTC